The 3 T cell receptor beta chains listed next were all sequenced from one sample in a study of cytomegalovirus exposure and HLA in healthy donors. In the PCR, 60 Vbeta and 13 Jbeta primers were used. TCRdb's copy holds only in-frame clones and misses some; the assay was immunoSEQ multiplex PCR. Here the sample spans 65,000 to 85,000 clones, about 81% being singletons. The specimen was PBMCs. These receptors were collected from a woman in her 50s in good health and CMV-seronegative.

The CDR3 spells CASSSSSGRKSSYEQYF. In nucleotides, the CDR3 is TGTGCCAGCAGCTCCTCTAGCGGGAGGAAGAGCTCCTACGAGCAGTACTTC. This chain connects TRBV28 to TRBJ2-7, with 11 nucleotides matching TRBD2. Germline V CDR1 and CDR2: MDHEN, SYDVKM. There are 17 residues in the CDR3. V was pared by 6 bases and J by 0 bases, with 10 bases of the junction left unmatched. The complete variable domain, with remaining parts taken from reference TRBV28 and TRBJ2-7, reads DVKVTQSSRYLVKRTGEKVFLECVQDMDHENMFWYRQDPGLGLRLIYFSYDVKMKEKGDIPEGYSVSREKKERFSLILESASTNQTSMYLCASSSSSGRKSSYEQYFGPGTRLTVT.

V and J are TRBV27 and TRBJ2-7; weak D call: TRBD2 (5 bases). Trimming took off 6 bases at V and 2 bases at J, with 11 bases between the two ends. CDR1 and CDR2 (germline): MNHEY, SMNVEV (reference sequence). This CDR3 has 13 residues. The CDR3 sequence is CASRPSGPYEQYF. The CDR3 DNA is TGTGCCAGCAGGCCCAGCGGCCCCTACGAGCAGTACTTC.

The genes are TRBV27 and TRBJ2-2, with TRBD2 matching over 7 bases. The length of the CDR3 is 17 residues. From germline, CDR1 is MNHEY and CDR2 SMNVEV (reference sequence). Germline trimming cut 6 bases from V and 6 bases from J; bases unmatched to any gene: 16. The chain's CDR3 is CASSPPGLTSLPGELFF. DNA for the CDR3: TGTGCCAGCAGCCCACCGGGACTAACTAGCCTCCCCGGGGAGCTGTTTTTT.